Listed here is a single T cell receptor (beta chain). Its antigen is not identified. Deletions cut 0 bases from V and 10 bases from J, with 15 bases between. Per the germline V gene, CDR1 is ENHRY and CDR2 is SYGVKD. CDR3 size: 15 residues. These data come from a study of T cell repertoires in cytomegalovirus infection. TCRdb called the reads again in MiXCR, with one record for every CDR3 protein. This sample yields roughly 500,000 distinct CDR3 sequences, of which about 33% are seen a single time; 15% to 20% belongs to the top ten. This material consisted of cultured PBMCs, taken from culture after CMV antigen stimulation. The sequence came from a human donor in good health (CMV status not recorded). Some clones in this sample may be carry-over from other donors' samples. The chain joins TRBV10-3 to TRBJ1-4; D possibly corresponds to TRBD1 (6 bases). CDR3 amino acids: CAISESNFEGGKLFF. Written as DNA, the CDR3 is TGTGCCATCAGTGAGTCGAATTTTGAGGGGGGAAAACTGTTTTTT.